The 12 T cell receptor beta chains listed next were all sequenced from one sample in a study of cytomegalovirus exposure and HLA in healthy donors. Researchers ran the PCR with 60 Vbeta and 13 Jbeta primers. The assay was immunoSEQ multiplex PCR, and TCRdb's table has in-frame clones only and misses some. In all, the sample yields 70,000 or so clones. The source material was PBMCs. The receptors here all came from a female donor in good health and CMV-seropositive.

The rearrangement joins TRBV6-5 to TRBJ1-1; TRBD1 agrees at 8 bases. Trimming took 0 bases from V and 3 from J; bases not matched to a gene: 3. The CDR3 extends over 15 amino acids. Per germline, CDR1 MNHEY and CDR2 SVGAGI. This CDR3 is CASSYSTGADTEAFF. The CDR3 DNA is TGTGCCAGCAGTTACTCGACAGGGGCCGACACTGAAGCTTTCTTT.

The chain is built from TRBV27 and TRBJ2-1; 7 bases fit TRBD2. V lost 1 base to trimming and J lost 6 bases; unmatched junction nucleotides: 3. CDR1 and CDR2 from the germline V gene are MNHEY and SMNVEV (reference sequence). This CDR3 region has 14 residues. The CDR3 region has the DNA TGTGCCAGCAGTTTATTTGGGGGGGGCAATGAGCAGTTCTTC. This encodes CASSLFGGGNEQFF.

The chain joins TRBV30 to TRBJ1-6; D is unclear. Germline V lookup: CDR1 GTSNPN, CDR2 SVGIG (reference sequence). This CDR3 has 13 residues. V was shortened by 3 bases and J by 6 bases, with 9 bases between the two germline ends. This CDR3 reads CAWRDLGNSPLHF. In nucleotides, the CDR3 is TGTGCCTGGAGGGACTTGGGTAATTCACCCCTCCACTTT.

As to this clone: A junction end diverges from the germline sequence, so it may reflect a read error. The rearrangement joins TRBV29-1 to TRBJ2-6, with 7 bases identical to TRBD1. The CDR3 loop spans 15 amino acids. Germline lookup yields CDR1 SQVTM and CDR2 ANQGSEA. CDR3 protein: CSVEGDSSGANVLTF. The CDR3, as DNA: TGCAGCGTCGAAGGGGACAGCTCTGGGGCCAACGTCCTGACTTTC. The full variable domain, with the rest looked up from reference TRBV29-1 and TRBJ2-6, is SAVISQKPSRDICQRGTSLTIQCQVDSQVTMMFWYRQQPGQSLTLIATANQGSEATYESGFVIDKFPISRPNLTFSTLTVSNMSPEDSSIYLCSVEGDSSGANVLTFGAGSRLTVL.

Points on this clone: Compared with germline, one end of the junction differs, possibly owing to a read error. Other nucleotide sequences in the sample specify the same CDR3. The chain uses TRBV5-1 and TRBJ2-3, with a weak D call TRBD1 (5 bases). CDR1 and CDR2 from the germline V gene are SGHRS and YFSETQ. The CDR3 runs to 12 residues. The CDR3 coding sequence is TGCGCCAGCAGTTTGGGGCATGATACGCAGTATTTT. Translated: CASSLGHDTQYF.

The gene calls are TRBV7-3 and TRBJ2-5, with 9 bases that match TRBD2. With 5 bases clipped from V and 3 bases from J, the junction kept 4 bases outside the gene matches. In germline, CDR1 is SGHTA, CDR2 FQGTGA. The CDR3 consists of 14 residues. The CDR3 is CASSMRLAEETQYF. CDR3 sequence (DNA): TGTGCCAGCAGCATGAGACTAGCGGAAGAGACCCAGTACTTC. The whole variable domain, filled in from reference TRBV7-3 and TRBJ2-5, reads GAGVSQTPSNKVTEKGKYVELRCDPISGHTALYWYRQSLGQGPEFLIYFQGTGAADDSGLPNDRFFAVRPEGSVSTLKIQRTERGDSAVYLCASSMRLAEETQYFGPGTRLLVL.

The CDR3 bases are TGCGCCAGCAGTCCCCAGGGGCGGAACACTGAAGCTTTCTTT. Its protein product is CASSPQGRNTEAFF. The chain employs TRBV10-1 and TRBJ1-1; a possible D gene is TRBD1 (6 bases). With 5 bases removed from V and 1 base from J, the gap between germline ends came to 11 bases. This CDR3 has 14 residues. Germline values: CDR1 WNHNN, CDR2 SYGVQD (reference sequence).

J is TRBJ1-1 and V is TRBV6-1; 9 nucleotides align to TRBD1. J lost 6 bases, V lost 1 base, and 6 bases had no gene match. CDR3 length equals 15 residues. The germline V gene encodes CDR1 MNHNS and CDR2 SASEGT. The CDR3 DNA reads TGTGCCAGCAGTGAAGTTTGGGACAGGGAGCCTGAAGCTTTCTTT. Protein sequence: CASSEVWDREPEAFF.

The rearrangement links TRBV14 to TRBJ2-7; 11 nucleotides align to TRBD2. The CDR3 contains 17 residues. The germline CDR1 and CDR2 sequences are SGHDN and FVKESK. J lost 3 bases, V lost 0 bases, and 7 bases had no gene match. The CDR3 bases are TGTGCCAGCAGCCAAGATCTTAGCCTAGCGGGAGGCTACGAGCAGTACTTC. Amino acid sequence: CASSQDLSLAGGYEQYF.

CDR3 protein: CASSFTGGNTGELFF. In nucleotides, the CDR3 is TGTGCCAGCAGCTTCACCGGGGGAAACACCGGGGAGCTGTTTTTT. J is TRBJ2-2 and V is TRBV5-4; a possible D gene is TRBD2 (6 bases). Germline assignment: CDR1 SGHNT and CDR2 YYREEE (reference sequence). The V end lost 2 bases, the J end lost 2 bases, and 10 bases lay between the germline ends. The CDR3 has 15 amino acids.

The rearrangement uses TRBV6-5 and TRBJ1-2, with TRBD1 as a possible D gene (6 bases). CDR3 length: 16 amino acids. The V gene's germline CDR1 is MNHEY and CDR2 SVGAGI. V gave up 2 bases and J gave up 2 bases, with 15 bases separating them. The CDR3 DNA follows: TGTGCCAGCAGTTACGCGCTCCCTCAGGGGAACTATGGCTACACCTTC. This encodes CASSYALPQGNYGYTF.

The chain joins TRBV23-1 to TRBJ1-5; D might be TRBD1 (5 bases). TRBV23-1 belongs to the ORF category, with a function that is uncertain. The CDR3 totals 16 residues. Trimming took off 2 bases at V and 3 bases at J, with 14 bases between the two ends. DNA of the CDR3: TGCGCCAGCAGTCAACCTACGGGGGACCCCAATCAGCCCCAGCATTTT. Translation: CASSQPTGDPNQPQHF.